The 6 T cell receptor beta chains below all came from one sample that was sequenced in a study of shared clonotypes between healthy human individuals (dated by TCRdb to the early 2020s). The library was made by the immunoSEQ multiplex PCR assay. TCRdb obtained this table from immuneACCESS and retained in-frame rearrangements with V and J assigned. These tables miss some clones; where compared with another copy, unresolved V genes account for less than half of the shortfall, and the remainder is unexplained. The sample table records about 990,000 clones; 78% of these occur just once. 0.5% to 0.65% of the sample is taken by the ten largest. Sample: memory CD4+ T cells from PBMCs. This specimen's cell subset or site label, interpreted: CD45RA-negative fraction. The source is a man between 18 and 35 years old in good health. Some clones in this sample may be carry-over from other donors' samples.

The gene calls are TRBV19 and TRBJ2-2; 13 bases match TRBD2. The CDR3 has 17 amino acids. V dropped 7 bases and J dropped 5; count of bases not matched to a gene: 10. CDR1 and CDR2 (germline): LNHDA, SQIVND (reference sequence). CDR3 protein: CASNPGLAGAKTGELFF. In DNA, the CDR3 is TGTGCCAGTAATCCCGGACTAGCGGGAGCCAAGACCGGGGAGCTGTTTTTT. Using reference TRBV19 and TRBJ2-2 for the parts outside the CDR3, the full variable domain is DGGITQSPKYLFRKEGQNVTLSCEQNLNHDAMYWYRQDPGQGLRLIYYSQIVNDFQKGDIAEGYSVSREKKESFPLTVTSAQKNPTAFYLCASNPGLAGAKTGELFFGEGSRLTVL.

The chain couples TRBV11-1 to TRBJ2-1, with 8 bases fitting TRBD2. CDR1 and CDR2 (germline): SGHAT, FQDESV (reference sequence). J gave up 1 base and V 5 bases, and 7 bases lay outside the gene matches. The CDR3 consists of 16 residues. The CDR3 is CASSHHSGMSYNEQFF. For the CDR3, the DNA is TGTGCCAGCAGCCACCATAGCGGGATGTCCTACAATGAGCAGTTCTTC.

This clone was detected a few times. The V gene is TRBV14, the J gene TRBJ2-7; D remains unclear. CDR1 SGHDN and CDR2 FVKESK come from the germline V gene. With 4 bases removed from V and 3 bases from J, the gap between germline ends came to 4 bases. This CDR3 contains 11 residues. The CDR3 loop is CASSLNYEQYF. The CDR3 coding sequence is TGTGCCAGCAGCCTAAACTACGAGCAGTACTTC.

The rearrangement joins TRBV28 to TRBJ1-6; 11 bases are shared with TRBD1. The length of the CDR3 is 13 residues. Trimming took 10 bases from V and 9 from J; bases not matched to a gene: 5. Germline CDR1 is MDHEN and CDR2 is SYDVKM. CDR3 sequence (DNA): TGTGCCATAACCGGGACAGGGGGTTCACCCCTCCACTTT. Its protein is CAITGTGGSPLHF.

This clone turned up a few times. The J gene is TRBJ2-3, the V gene TRBV28, with 10 bases matching TRBD1. V lost 0 bases to trimming and J lost 6 bases; unmatched junction nucleotides: 3. The V gene's germline CDR1 is MDHEN and CDR2 SYDVKM. The CDR3 consists of 15 residues. In nucleotides, the CDR3 is TGTGCCAGCAGTTTATGGACAGGGGGCGGTGATACGCAGTATTTT. This codes for CASSLWTGGGDTQYF.

This clone has just a few counts. The chain carries TRBV27 and TRBJ2-7; TRBD2 aligns across 7 bases. This CDR3 contains 15 residues. From germline, CDR1 is MNHEY and CDR2 SMNVEV (reference sequence). J lost 3 bases, V lost 8 bases, and 13 bases had no gene match. The chain's CDR3 is CASSYSSGIYYEQYF. The CDR3 DNA is TGTGCCAGCTCTTATTCCAGCGGGATCTACTACGAGCAGTACTTC.